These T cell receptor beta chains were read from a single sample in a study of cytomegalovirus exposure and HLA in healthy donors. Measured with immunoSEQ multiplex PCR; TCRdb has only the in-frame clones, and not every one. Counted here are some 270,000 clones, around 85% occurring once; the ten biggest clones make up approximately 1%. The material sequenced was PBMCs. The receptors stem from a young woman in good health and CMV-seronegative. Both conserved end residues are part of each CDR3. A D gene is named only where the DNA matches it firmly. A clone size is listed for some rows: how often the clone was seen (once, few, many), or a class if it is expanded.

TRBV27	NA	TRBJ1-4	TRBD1	CASSFNSGGNEKLFF	TGTGCCAGCAGTTTTAATTCAGGGGGGAATGAAAAACTGTTTTTT
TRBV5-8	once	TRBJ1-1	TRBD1	CASSPGTGWFRNTEAFF	TGTGCCAGCAGCCCGGGGACAGGGTGGTTCCGGAACACTGAAGCTTTCTTT
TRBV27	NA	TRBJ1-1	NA	CASVGGMNTEAFF	TGTGCCAGCGTTGGGGGCATGAACACTGAAGCTTTCTTT
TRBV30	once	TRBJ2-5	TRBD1	CAWSVQGETQYF	TGTGCCTGGAGTGTACAGGGGGAGACCCAGTACTTC
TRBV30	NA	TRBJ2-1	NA	CAWMPGFSRTKPSLYNEQFF	TGTGCCTGGATGCCGGGGTTCTCCCGCACTAAGCCGTCGTTATACAATGAGCAGTTCTTC
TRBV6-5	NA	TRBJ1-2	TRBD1	CASRVTGYGYTF	TGTGCCAGCAGGGTGACAGGGTACGGCTACACCTTC
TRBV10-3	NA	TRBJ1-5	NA	CAISKNPPGNSNQPQHF	TGTGCCATCAGCAAGAATCCCCCGGGGAATAGCAATCAGCCCCAGCATTTT
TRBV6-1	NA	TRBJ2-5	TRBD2	CASSQREYAETQYF	TGTGCCAGCAGTCAGCGGGAGTATGCAGAGACCCAGTACTTC
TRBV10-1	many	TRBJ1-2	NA	CASSGRGGYGYTF	TGCGCCAGCAGTGGTAGAGGGGGCTATGGCTACACCTTC
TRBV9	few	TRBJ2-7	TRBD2	CASSVSERGVYYEQYF	TGTGCCAGCAGCGTATCGGAACGGGGGGTGTACTACGAGCAGTACTTC
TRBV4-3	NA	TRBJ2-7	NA	CASSQGRGPSYEQYF	TGCGCCAGCAGCCAAGGGCGGGGGCCCTCCTACGAGCAGTACTTC
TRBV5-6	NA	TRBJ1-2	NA	CASSLGRGIGGYTF	TGTGCCAGCAGCTTGGGACGGGGGATTGGAGGCTACACCTTC
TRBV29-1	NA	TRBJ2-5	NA	CSVAPSETQYF	TGCAGCGTTGCCCCATCAGAGACCCAGTACTTC
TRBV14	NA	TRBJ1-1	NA	CASSQERWRLNTEAFF	TGTGCCAGCAGCCAAGAACGGTGGAGGTTGAACACTGAAGCTTTCTTT
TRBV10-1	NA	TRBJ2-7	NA	CAEEGSSYEQYF	TGCGCCGAGGAGGGGTCCTCCTACGAGCAGTACTTC
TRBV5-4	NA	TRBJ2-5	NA	CASSLFGVGAQYF	TGTGCCAGCAGCTTGTTTGGGGTCGGGGCCCAGTACTTC
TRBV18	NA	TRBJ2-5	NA	CASSPPTGETQYF	TGTGCCAGCTCACCCCCGACAGGAGAGACCCAGTACTTC
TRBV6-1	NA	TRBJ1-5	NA	CASSEGTGLNQPQHF	TGTGCCAGCAGTGAAGGAACAGGGTTGAATCAGCCCCAGCATTTT
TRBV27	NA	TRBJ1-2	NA	CASSRADSNYGYTF	TGTGCCAGCAGTCGAGCTGACAGCAACTATGGCTACACCTTC
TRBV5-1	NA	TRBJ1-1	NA	CASSLAVRGEAFF	TGCGCCAGCAGCTTGGCCGTGAGGGGGGAAGCTTTCTTT
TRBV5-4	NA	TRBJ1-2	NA	CASSLGFSGFGYTF	TGTGCCAGCAGCTTGGGCTTTTCGGGGTTTGGCTACACCTTC
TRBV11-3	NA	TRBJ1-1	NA	CASSSGTHTEAFF	TGTGCCAGCAGCTCCGGGACACACACTGAAGCTTTCTTT
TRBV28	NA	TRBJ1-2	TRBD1	CASSAADRGNGYTF	TGTGCCAGCAGTGCCGCGGACAGGGGAAATGGCTACACCTTC
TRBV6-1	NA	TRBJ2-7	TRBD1	CASSERRTGAYEQYF	TGTGCCAGCAGTGAAAGGAGGACAGGCGCCTACGAGCAGTACTTC